This T cell receptor beta chain was found in a study of shared clonotypes between healthy human individuals. The germline V gene encodes CDR1 MNHEY and CDR2 SVGAGI. V shed 2 bases and J shed 0 bases, with 14 bases lying between them. This CDR3 spans 16 amino acids. In regard to this clone: Its specificity is unknown.

Sequenced by immunoSEQ multiplex PCR; TCRdb stores in-frame clones only, minus some. The sample shows hundreds of thousands of clones, about 96% of them seen only once. Study observations and caveats: Owing to a small donor count, the genetic and exposure-history diversity represented was limited.

The sample was naive CD4+ T cells sorted from blood. The subset: CD45RA+ positively selected. The genes are TRBV6-5 and TRBJ2-7, with a weak D call TRBD1 (6 bases). The sequence was collected from a woman in her 30s in good health. The DNA of the CDR3 is TGTGCCAGCAGTTACCGGGGACATCAATGCTCCTACGAGCAGTACTTC. This encodes CASSYRGHQCSYEQYF.